The 18 T cell receptor beta chains listed next were all sequenced from one sample in a study of T cell responses to AZD1222 COVID-19 vaccine. The protocol was immunoSEQ multiplex PCR, while the TCRdb copy is restricted to in-frame clones and leaves out a portion. The data hold about 150,000 clones, with 94% observed a single time. The sequencing used peripheral blood, collected on day 0 of AZD1222 vaccination. The receptors shown here come from an adult in good health.

The V gene is TRBV7-8, the J gene TRBJ1-3, with D possibly TRBD1 on 5 matching bases. V dropped 4 bases and J dropped 3 bases, with 13 bases sitting between them. Germline lookup yields CDR1 SGHVS and CDR2 FQNEAQ. This CDR3 has 15 residues. CDR3 sequence reads: CASSSPPGRGNTIYF. The CDR3 coding sequence is TGTGCCAGCAGCTCGCCGCCAGGGCGTGGAAACACCATATATTTT.

This sequence joins TRBV5-1 and TRBJ2-7; D remains ambiguous. Germline CDR1 reads SGHRS; CDR2 reads YFSETQ. The CDR3 spans 13 residues. Between the trimmed V and J ends, which lost 0 bases and 3 bases, there was a span of 7 bases. The CDR3 protein is CASSLAANYEQYV. The CDR3 nucleotides read TGCGCCAGCAGCTTGGCGGCCAACTACGAGCAGTACGTC.

The chain employs TRBV3-1 (or the pseudogene TRBV3-2) and TRBJ1-2; D possibly corresponds to TRBD1 (6 bases). Germline V gene data show CDR1 as LGHDT and CDR2 as YNNKEL (reference sequence). This CDR3 spans 18 amino acids. Trimming stripped 0 bases from V and 0 bases from J, with 17 bases between. The DNA of the CDR3 is TGTGCCAGCAGCCAAGAAAGGACTCGGGGGGCCCCTAACTATGGCTACACCTTC. It encodes CASSQERTRGAPNYGYTF.

The V and J genes are TRBV6-2 or TRBV6-3 and TRBJ2-1, with a weak D call TRBD2 (5 bases). This CDR3 has 14 amino acids. V was cut by 4 bases and J by 2 bases, with 9 bases left in between. Germline V lookup: CDR1 MNHEY, CDR2 SVGEGT. CDR3 protein: CASSSRRPYNEQFF. In DNA, the CDR3 is TGTGCCAGCAGTTCTCGGAGGCCCTACAATGAGCAGTTCTTC.

The chain uses TRBV1 and TRBJ1-1; whether TRBD1, the table's D call, matches the DNA was not checked. TRBV1 corresponds to a pseudogene. This CDR3 is 18 amino acids long. The CDR3 DNA follows: TGCACCAGCAGCCAAGATCCGCCAGGGATTTACATGAACACTGAAGCTTTCTTT. It encodes CTSSQDPPGIYMNTEAFF.

This chain joins TRBV2 and TRBJ1-5; 7 bases align to TRBD1. The V and J ends lost 5 bases and 4 bases, in that order; junction bases with no gene match: 5. Germline CDR1 SNHLY, CDR2 FYNNEI. The CDR3 sequence is 14 residues long. The CDR3 spells CASSFQGGNQPQHF. The CDR3, as DNA: TGTGCCAGCAGTTTTCAGGGGGGGAATCAGCCCCAGCATTTT.

The V call is TRBV6-1, the J call TRBJ1-2; D unclear. Trimming stripped 0 bases from V and 4 bases from J, with 9 bases between. Germline loops: CDR1 MNHNS, CDR2 SASEGT. The CDR3 has 14 residues. The chain's CDR3 is CASSEAGHPYGYTF. The CDR3, as DNA: TGTGCCAGCAGTGAAGCGGGCCACCCCTATGGCTACACCTTC.

This clone was observed a single time. The chain is built from TRBV10-3 and TRBJ1-3, with 8 positions matching TRBD1. Per the germline V gene, CDR1 is ENHRY and CDR2 is SYGVKD. The CDR3 extends over 14 amino acids. V dropped 6 bases and J dropped 0; count of bases not matched to a gene: 1. DNA of the CDR3: TGTGCCATCAGCACAGGGGGCTCTGGAAACACCATATATTTT. This gives the protein CAISTGGSGNTIYF.

The chain carries TRBV29-1 and TRBJ2-2; TRBD2 might be the D (5 bases). Per the germline V gene, CDR1 is SQVTM and CDR2 is ANQGSEA. The CDR3 totals 13 residues. The V and J ends lost 4 bases and 3 bases respectively, with 9 bases between them. This CDR3 reads CSVVWGDTGELFF. The CDR3 DNA is TGCAGCGTTGTTTGGGGAGACACCGGGGAGCTGTTTTTT.

The rearrangement links TRBV13 to TRBJ1-2; D may be TRBD1 (5 bases). V lost 0 bases, J lost 2 bases, and 10 bases lay in between. Germline V CDR1 and CDR2: PRHDT, FYEKMQ (reference sequence). The CDR3 consists of 15 residues. The CDR3 nucleotides read TGTGCCAGCAGCTTAGGTTTAGGGGCAAACTATGGCTACACCTTC. Translating gives CASSLGLGANYGYTF.

The chain is built from TRBV4-3 and TRBJ1-3; possible D gene TRBD1, 5 bases. This CDR3 contains 16 residues. The germline V gene encodes CDR1 LGHNA and CDR2 YSLEER. Deletions cut 1 base from V and 1 base from J, with 11 bases between. CDR3 protein: CASSQGDGGSGNTIYF. The DNA of the CDR3 is TGCGCCAGCAGCCAAGGCGATGGGGGTTCTGGAAACACCATATATTTT.

The gene calls are TRBV19 and TRBJ2-1; D is unclear. The V gene's germline CDR1 is LNHDA and CDR2 SQIVND (reference sequence). The CDR3 contains 13 residues. The ends were cut back, 3 bases at V and 3 bases at J, with 6 bases in the middle. DNA for the CDR3: TGTGCCAGTAGTATCGCAGACTACAATGAGCAGTTCTTC. Encoded protein: CASSIADYNEQFF.

V and J are TRBV7-9 and TRBJ2-5; either TRBD1 or TRBD2 may supply D (5 bases each). This CDR3 region has 12 residues. V lost 7 bases to trimming and J lost 4 bases, with 10 bases between them. Per the germline V gene, CDR1 is SEHNR and CDR2 is FQNEAQ (reference sequence). DNA for the CDR3: TGTGCCAGCACTGAGGGGTCAGAGACCCAGTACTTC. It encodes CASTEGSETQYF.

The chain is built from TRBV3-1 (or the pseudogene TRBV3-2) and TRBJ2-5, with 11 bases matching TRBD2. V lost 2 bases to trimming and J lost 5 bases; unmatched junction nucleotides: 7. From germline, CDR1 is LGHDT and CDR2 YNNKEL (reference sequence). The CDR3 is 16 amino acids. The CDR3 loop is CASSQISGGAMETQYF. CDR3 nucleotides: TGTGCCAGCAGCCAAATTAGCGGGGGGGCGATGGAGACCCAGTACTTC.

The chain links TRBV10-3 to TRBJ2-5; 8 nucleotides align to TRBD2. This CDR3 comprises 13 residues. The junction had 4 bases not matched to a gene; V was cut back by 6 bases and J by 4 bases. CDR1 is ENHRY, CDR2 SYGVKD, per germline. The DNA of the CDR3 is TGTGCCATCAGCGGGAGGGCCACAGAGACCCAGTACTTC. This translates into CAISGRATETQYF.

With regard to this clone: Other DNA sequences in this specimen translate into the identical CDR3. The chain is built from TRBV5-1 and TRBJ2-3, with 7 bases fitting TRBD2. Per germline, CDR1 SGHRS and CDR2 YFSETQ. CDR3 length equals 14 residues. The J segment lost 1 base and the V segment lost 3 bases, leaving 2 bases of the junction unmatched. The CDR3 DNA is TGCGCCAGCAGCTCTAGCGGAGGCACAGATACGCAGTATTTT. Residues: CASSSSGGTDTQYF.

The genes are TRBV18 and TRBJ2-1, with 12 nucleotides matching TRBD2. CDR1 is KGHSH and CDR2 is LQKENI in the germline V gene. The CDR3 sequence is 15 residues long. After removal of 3 bases from V and 8 bases from J, the junction contained 5 bases not matched to a gene. CDR3 loop: CASSPGTSGSDEQFF. The CDR3 bases are TGTGCCAGCTCACCCGGGACTAGCGGGTCGGATGAGCAGTTCTTC. The whole variable domain, remainder taken from reference TRBV18 and TRBJ2-1, is NAGVMQNPRHLVRRRGQEARLRCSPMKGHSHVYWYRQLPEEGLKFMVYLQKENIIDESGMPKERFSAEFPKEGPSILRIQQVVRGDSAAYFCASSPGTSGSDEQFFGPGTRLTVL.

The V gene is TRBV18, the J gene TRBJ1-3; D remains ambiguous. The CDR3 covers 15 residues. CDR1 KGHSH and CDR2 LQKENI come from the germline V gene. Trimming removed 3 bases from V and 0 bases from J, with 9 bases in between. DNA of the CDR3: TGTGCCAGCTCACCCGGTATTGACTCTGGAAACACCATATATTTT. Its protein product is CASSPGIDSGNTIYF.